This entry concerns a single T cell receptor (beta chain). Its antigen is still unknown. The assay was immunoSEQ multiplex PCR, and TCRdb's table has in-frame clones only and misses some. Here the sample spans 40,000 to 50,000 clones, roughly 80% being singletons. The record originates from a study of a mutant IDH1 vaccine in newly diagnosed glioma. Overall study: Patients previously underwent radiotherapy, temozolomide, or both, and most underwent both. The study, taken as a whole, reports: Induction of immune responses by the vaccine occurred in approximately 93% of patients. Top-clonotype changes in peripheral T cells seemed unrelated to pseudoprogression.

Trimming took 0 bases from V and 5 from J, leaving 9 bases between them. The CDR3 is 14 residues long. Germline V lookup: CDR1 SGHDT, CDR2 YYEEEE. Time point of the sample: week 23, last vaccination. Doses comprised 300 ug of mutant IDH1 20-mer peptide each, plus topical imiquimod. This specimen was PBMCs, taken from a glioma patient whose treatment included an IDH1 peptide vaccine. This sequence originates from a man aged 50 to 60 with glioma. This rearrangement joins TRBV5-6 to TRBJ1-5; D might be TRBD1 (5 bases). The CDR3 DNA is TGTGCCAGCAGCTTGGGGGGACGGGATCAGCCCCAGCATTTT. Translation gives CASSLGGRDQPQHF.